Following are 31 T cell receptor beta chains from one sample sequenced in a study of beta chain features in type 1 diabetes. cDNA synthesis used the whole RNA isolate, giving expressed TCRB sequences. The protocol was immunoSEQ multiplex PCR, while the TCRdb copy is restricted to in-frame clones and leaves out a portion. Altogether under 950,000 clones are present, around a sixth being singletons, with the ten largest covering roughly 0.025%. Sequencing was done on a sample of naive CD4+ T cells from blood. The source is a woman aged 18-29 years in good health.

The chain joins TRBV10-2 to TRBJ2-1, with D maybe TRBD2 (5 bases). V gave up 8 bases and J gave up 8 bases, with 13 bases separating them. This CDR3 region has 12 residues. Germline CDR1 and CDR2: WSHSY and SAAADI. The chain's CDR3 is CASLGGSDEQFF. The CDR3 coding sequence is TGCGCCAGCTTGGGCGGGTCGGATGAGCAGTTCTTC.

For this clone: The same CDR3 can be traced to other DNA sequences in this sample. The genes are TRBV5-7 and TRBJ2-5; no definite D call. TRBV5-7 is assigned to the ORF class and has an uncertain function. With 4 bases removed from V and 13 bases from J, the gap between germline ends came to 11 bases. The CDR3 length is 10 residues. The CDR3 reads CASSPFPPYF. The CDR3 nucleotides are TGTGCCAGCAGCCCCTTCCCTCCGTACTTC.

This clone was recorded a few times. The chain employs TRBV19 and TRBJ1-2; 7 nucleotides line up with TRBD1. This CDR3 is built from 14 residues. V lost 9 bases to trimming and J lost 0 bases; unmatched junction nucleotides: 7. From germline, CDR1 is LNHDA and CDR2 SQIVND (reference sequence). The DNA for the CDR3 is TGTGCCAGCACAAAAACAGGGGCTAACTATGGCTACACCTTC. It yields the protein CASTKTGANYGYTF.

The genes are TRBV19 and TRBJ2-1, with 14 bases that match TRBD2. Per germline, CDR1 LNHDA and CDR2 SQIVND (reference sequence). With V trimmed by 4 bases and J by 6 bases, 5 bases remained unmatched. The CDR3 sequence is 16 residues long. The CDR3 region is CASSTAGTSGSNEQFF. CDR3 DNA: TGTGCCAGTAGTACGGCCGGGACTAGCGGGAGCAATGAGCAGTTCTTC.

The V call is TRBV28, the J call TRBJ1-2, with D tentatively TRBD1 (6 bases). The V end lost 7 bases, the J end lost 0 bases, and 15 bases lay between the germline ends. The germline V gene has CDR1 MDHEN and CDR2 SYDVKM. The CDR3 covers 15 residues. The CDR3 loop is CASKGGGTPNYGYTF. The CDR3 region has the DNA TGTGCCAGCAAAGGTGGGGGGACACCTAACTATGGCTACACCTTC.

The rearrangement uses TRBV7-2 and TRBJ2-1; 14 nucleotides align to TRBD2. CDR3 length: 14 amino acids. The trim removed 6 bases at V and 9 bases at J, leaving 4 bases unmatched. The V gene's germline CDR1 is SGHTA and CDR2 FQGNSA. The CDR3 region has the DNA TGTGCCAGCAGAGGACTAGCGGGAGGTGGTGAGCAGTTCTTC. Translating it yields CASRGLAGGGEQFF.

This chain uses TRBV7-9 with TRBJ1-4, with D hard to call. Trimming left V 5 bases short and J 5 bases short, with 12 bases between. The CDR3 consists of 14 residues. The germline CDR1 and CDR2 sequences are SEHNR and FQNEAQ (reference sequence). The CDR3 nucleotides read TGTGCCAGCAGCCCGCAAACGACGAATGAAAAACTGTTTTTT. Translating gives CASSPQTTNEKLFF. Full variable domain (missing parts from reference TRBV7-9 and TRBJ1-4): DTGVSQNPRHKITKRGQNVTFRCDPISEHNRLYWYRQTLGQGPEFLTYFQNEAQLEKSRLLSDRFSAERPKGSFSTLEIQRTEQGDSAMYLCASSPQTTNEKLFFGSGTQLSVL.

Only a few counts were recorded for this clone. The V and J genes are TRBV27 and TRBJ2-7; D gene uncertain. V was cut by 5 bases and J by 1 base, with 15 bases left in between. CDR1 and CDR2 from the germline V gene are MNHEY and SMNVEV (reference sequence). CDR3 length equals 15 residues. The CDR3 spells CASSKGRTHSYEQYF. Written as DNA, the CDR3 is TGTGCCAGCAGTAAAGGAAGGACGCATTCCTACGAGCAGTACTTC.

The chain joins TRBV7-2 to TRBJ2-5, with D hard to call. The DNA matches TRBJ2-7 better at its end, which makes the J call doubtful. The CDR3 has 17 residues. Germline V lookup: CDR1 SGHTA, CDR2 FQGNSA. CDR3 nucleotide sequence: TGTGCCAGCAGCCCCGGTGGTGGGAACCATCTCCCCTACGAGCAGTACTTC. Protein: CASSPGGGNHLPYEQYF.

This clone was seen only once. In DNA, the CDR3 is TGCGCCAGCAGCCTACAAGTGGGCCCCTCCTCCTACGAGCAGTACTTC. Translating it yields CASSLQVGPSSYEQYF. V is TRBV4-3 and J is TRBJ2-7, with D hard to call. The CDR3 is 16 amino acids. V lost 4 bases, J lost 0 bases, and 16 bases lay in between. CDR1 and CDR2 from the germline V gene are LGHNA and YSLEER.

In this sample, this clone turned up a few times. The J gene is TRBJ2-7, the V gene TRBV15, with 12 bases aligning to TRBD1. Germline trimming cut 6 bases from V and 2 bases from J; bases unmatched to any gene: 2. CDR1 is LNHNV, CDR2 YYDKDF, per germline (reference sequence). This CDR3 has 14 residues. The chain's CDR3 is CATRGDRGPYEQYF. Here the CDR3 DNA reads TGTGCCACCAGAGGGGACAGGGGGCCCTACGAGCAGTACTTC. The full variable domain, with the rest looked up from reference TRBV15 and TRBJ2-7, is DAMVIQNPRYQVTQFGKPVTLSCSQTLNHNVMYWYQQKSSQAPKLLFHYYDKDFNNEADTPDNFQSRRPNTSFCFLDIRSPGLGDTAMYLCATRGDRGPYEQYFGPGTRLTVT.

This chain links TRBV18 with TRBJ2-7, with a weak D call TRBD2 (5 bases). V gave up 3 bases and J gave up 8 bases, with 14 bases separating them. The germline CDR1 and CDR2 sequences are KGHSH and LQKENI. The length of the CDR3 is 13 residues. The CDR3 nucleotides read TGTGCCAGCTCACCCGGCGGGCCTACGAAGCAGTACTTC. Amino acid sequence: CASSPGGPTKQYF.

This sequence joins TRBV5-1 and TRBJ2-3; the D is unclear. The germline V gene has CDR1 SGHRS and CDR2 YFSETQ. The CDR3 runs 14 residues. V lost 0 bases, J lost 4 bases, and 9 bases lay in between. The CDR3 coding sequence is TGCGCCAGCAGCTTGGAGGTAGGGCCAGATACGCAGTATTTT. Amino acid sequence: CASSLEVGPDTQYF. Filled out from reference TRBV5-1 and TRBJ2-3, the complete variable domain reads KAGVTQTPRYLIKTRGQQVTLSCSPISGHRSVSWYQQTPGQGLQFLFEYFSETQRNKGNFPGRFSGRQFSNSRSEMNVSTLELGDSALYLCASSLEVGPDTQYFGPGTRLTVL.

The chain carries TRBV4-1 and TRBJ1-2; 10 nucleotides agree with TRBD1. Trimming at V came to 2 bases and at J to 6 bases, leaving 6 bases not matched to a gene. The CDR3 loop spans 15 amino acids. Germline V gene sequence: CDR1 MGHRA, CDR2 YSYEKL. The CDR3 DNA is TGCGCCAGCAGCCAAAGCCCCGGGACAGGGGATGGCTACACCTTC. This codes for CASSQSPGTGDGYTF.

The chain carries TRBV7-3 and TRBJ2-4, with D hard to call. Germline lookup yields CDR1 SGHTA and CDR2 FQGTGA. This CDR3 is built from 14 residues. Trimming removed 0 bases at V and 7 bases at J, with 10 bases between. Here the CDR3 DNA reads TGTGCCAGCAGCTTAACCGCAGGACCCAACATTCAGTACTTC. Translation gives CASSLTAGPNIQYF.

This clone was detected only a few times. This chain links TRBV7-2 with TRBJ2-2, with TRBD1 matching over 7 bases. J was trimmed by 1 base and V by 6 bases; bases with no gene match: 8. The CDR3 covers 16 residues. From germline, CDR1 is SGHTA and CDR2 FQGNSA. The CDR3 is CASRRTGTENTGELFF. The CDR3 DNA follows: TGTGCCAGCAGACGAACCGGGACAGAGAACACCGGGGAGCTGTTTTTT.

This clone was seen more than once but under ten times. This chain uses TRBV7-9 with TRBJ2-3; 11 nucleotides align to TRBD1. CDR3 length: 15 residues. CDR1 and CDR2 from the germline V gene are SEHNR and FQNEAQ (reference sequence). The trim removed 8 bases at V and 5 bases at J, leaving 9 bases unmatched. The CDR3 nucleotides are TGTGCCAGCGACGACCGGGGACAGGGGGTAGATACGCAGTATTTT. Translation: CASDDRGQGVDTQYF.

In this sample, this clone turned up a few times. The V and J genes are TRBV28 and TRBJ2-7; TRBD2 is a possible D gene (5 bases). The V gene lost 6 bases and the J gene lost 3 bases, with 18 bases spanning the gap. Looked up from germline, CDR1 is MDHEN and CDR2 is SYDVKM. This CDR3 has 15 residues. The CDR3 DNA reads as TGTGCCAGCAGGTCCGGAGCGGCTCTCGGCTACGAGCAGTACTTC. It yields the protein CASRSGAALGYEQYF.

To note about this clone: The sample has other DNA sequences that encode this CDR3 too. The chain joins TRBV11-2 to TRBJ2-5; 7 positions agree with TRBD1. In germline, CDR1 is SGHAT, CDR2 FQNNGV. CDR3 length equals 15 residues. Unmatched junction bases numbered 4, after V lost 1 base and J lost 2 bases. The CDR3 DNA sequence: TGTGCCAGCAGCTTAGTCGGCAGGGGGCAAGAGACCCAGTACTTC. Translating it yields CASSLVGRGQETQYF.

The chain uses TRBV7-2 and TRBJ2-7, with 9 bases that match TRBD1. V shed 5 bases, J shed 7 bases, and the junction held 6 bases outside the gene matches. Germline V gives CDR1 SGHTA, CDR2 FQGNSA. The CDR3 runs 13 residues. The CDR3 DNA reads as TGTGCCAGCAGCACAATGGACAGGGGAGAGCAGTACTTC. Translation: CASSTMDRGEQYF.

CDR3 amino acids: CASSYSGKPSYEQYF. The DNA for the CDR3 is TGTGCCAGCAGTTACTCGGGCAAACCCTCCTACGAGCAGTACTTC. V is TRBV6-6 and J is TRBJ2-7; no clear D gene. V shed 0 bases and J shed 0 bases, with 9 bases lying between them. The CDR3 extends over 15 amino acids. CDR1 and CDR2 (germline): MNHNY, SVGAGI (reference sequence).

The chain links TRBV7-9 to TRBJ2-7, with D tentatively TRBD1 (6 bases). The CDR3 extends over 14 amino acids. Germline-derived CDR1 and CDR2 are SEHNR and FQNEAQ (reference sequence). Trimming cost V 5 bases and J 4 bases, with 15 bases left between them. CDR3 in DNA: TGTGCCAGCAGCCTGGAGTTACAGGGATACGAGCAGTACTTC. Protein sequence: CASSLELQGYEQYF.

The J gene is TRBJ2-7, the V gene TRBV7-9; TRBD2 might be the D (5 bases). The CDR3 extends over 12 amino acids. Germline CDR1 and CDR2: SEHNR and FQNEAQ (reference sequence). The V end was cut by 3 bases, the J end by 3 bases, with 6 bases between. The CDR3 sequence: CASSLDFYEQYF. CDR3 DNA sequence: TGTGCCAGCAGCTTGGACTTCTACGAGCAGTACTTC.

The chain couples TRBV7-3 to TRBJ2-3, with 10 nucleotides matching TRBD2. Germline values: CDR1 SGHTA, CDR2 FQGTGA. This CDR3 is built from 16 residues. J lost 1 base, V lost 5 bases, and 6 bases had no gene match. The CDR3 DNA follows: TGTGCCAGCAGCCCACAAGCGGGAGGGGGCACAGATACGCAGTATTTT. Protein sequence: CASSPQAGGGTDTQYF.

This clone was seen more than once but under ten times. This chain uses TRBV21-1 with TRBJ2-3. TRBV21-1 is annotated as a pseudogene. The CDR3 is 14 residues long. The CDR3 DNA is TGTGCCAGCAGCAAAGAGGTCTATACAGATACGCAGTATTTT. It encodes CASSKEVYTDTQYF.

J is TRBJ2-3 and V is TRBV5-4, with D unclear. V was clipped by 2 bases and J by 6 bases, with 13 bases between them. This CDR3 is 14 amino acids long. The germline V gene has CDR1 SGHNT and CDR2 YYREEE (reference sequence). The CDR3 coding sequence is TGTGCCAGCAGCTTCCCGATAGAAGCGGATACGCAGTATTTT. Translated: CASSFPIEADTQYF.

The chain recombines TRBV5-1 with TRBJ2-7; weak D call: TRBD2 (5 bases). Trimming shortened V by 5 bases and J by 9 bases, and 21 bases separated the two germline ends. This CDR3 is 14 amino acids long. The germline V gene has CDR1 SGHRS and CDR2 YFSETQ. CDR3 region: CASRKDSLGNRQYF. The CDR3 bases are TGCGCCAGCAGGAAGGACTCACTCGGGAATAGGCAGTACTTC.

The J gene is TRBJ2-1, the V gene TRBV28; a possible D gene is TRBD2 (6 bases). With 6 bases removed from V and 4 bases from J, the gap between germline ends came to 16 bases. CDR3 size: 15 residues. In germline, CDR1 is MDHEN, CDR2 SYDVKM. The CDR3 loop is CASRRSGTQYNEQFF. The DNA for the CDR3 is TGTGCCAGCAGGCGGTCCGGGACTCAGTACAATGAGCAGTTCTTC.

The CDR3 is CASSLVRDSDSGLNEQFF. As DNA, the CDR3 is TGTGCCAGCAGCTTAGTCCGGGACTCAGACTCAGGGCTCAATGAGCAGTTCTTC. The genes are TRBV7-9 and TRBJ2-1; D is possibly TRBD2 (6 bases). Germline lookup yields CDR1 SEHNR and CDR2 FQNEAQ (reference sequence). V was clipped by 1 base and J by 6 bases, with 22 bases between them. The CDR3 contains 18 residues.

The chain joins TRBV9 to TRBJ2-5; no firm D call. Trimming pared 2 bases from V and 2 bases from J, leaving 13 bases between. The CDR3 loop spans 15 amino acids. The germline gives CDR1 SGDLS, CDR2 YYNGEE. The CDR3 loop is CASSVRGSDQETQYF. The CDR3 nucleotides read TGTGCCAGCAGCGTCCGCGGCAGCGATCAAGAGACCCAGTACTTC.

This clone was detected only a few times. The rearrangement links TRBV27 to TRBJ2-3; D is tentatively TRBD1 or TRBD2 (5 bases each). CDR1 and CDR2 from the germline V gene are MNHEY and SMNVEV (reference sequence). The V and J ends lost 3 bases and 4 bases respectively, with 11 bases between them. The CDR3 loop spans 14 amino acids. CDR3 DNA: TGTGCCAGCAGTTTCATATTGGGGGCAGATACGCAGTATTTT. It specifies CASSFILGADTQYF.